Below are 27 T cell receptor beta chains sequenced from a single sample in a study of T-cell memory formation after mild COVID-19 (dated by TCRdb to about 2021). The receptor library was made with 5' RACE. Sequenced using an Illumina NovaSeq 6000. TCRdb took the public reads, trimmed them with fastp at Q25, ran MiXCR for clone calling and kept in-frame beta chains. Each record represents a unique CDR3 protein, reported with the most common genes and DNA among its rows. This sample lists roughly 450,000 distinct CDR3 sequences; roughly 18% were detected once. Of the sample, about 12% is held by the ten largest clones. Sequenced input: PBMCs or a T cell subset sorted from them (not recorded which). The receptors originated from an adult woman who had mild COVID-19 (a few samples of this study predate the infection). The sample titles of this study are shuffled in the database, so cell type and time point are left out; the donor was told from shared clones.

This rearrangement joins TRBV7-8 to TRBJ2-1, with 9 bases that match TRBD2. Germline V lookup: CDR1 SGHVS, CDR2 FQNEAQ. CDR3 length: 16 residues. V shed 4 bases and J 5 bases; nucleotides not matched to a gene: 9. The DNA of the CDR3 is TGTGCCAGCAGCTCGCCTCTAGCGGGAATAGACAATGAGCAGTTCTTC. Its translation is CASSSPLAGIDNEQFF. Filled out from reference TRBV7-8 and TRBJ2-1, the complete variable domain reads GAGVSQSPRYKVAKRGQDVALRCDPISGHVSLFWYQQALGQGPEFLTYFQNEAQLDKSGLPSDRFFAERPEGSVSTLKIQRTQQEDSAVYLCASSSPLAGIDNEQFFGPGTRLTVL.

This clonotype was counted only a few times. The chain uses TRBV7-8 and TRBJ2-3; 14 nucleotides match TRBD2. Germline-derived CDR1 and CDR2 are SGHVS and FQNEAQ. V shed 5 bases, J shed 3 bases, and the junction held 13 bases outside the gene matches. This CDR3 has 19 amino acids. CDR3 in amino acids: CASSPRPGLAGELTDTQYF. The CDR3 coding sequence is TGTGCCAGCAGCCCACGACCGGGACTAGCGGGAGAGTTGACAGATACGCAGTATTTT. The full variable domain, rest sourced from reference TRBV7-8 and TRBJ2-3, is GAGVSQSPRYKVAKRGQDVALRCDPISGHVSLFWYQQALGQGPEFLTYFQNEAQLDKSGLPSDRFFAERPEGSVSTLKIQRTQQEDSAVYLCASSPRPGLAGELTDTQYFGPGTRLTVL.

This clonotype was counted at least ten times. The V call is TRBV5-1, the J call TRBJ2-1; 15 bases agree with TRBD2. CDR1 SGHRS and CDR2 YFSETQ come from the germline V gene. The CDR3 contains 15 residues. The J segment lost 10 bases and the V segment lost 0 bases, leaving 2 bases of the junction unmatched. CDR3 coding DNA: TGCGCCAGCAGCTTGGCCGGGACTAGCGGGGGGGAGCAGTTCTTC. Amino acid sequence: CASSLAGTSGGEQFF.

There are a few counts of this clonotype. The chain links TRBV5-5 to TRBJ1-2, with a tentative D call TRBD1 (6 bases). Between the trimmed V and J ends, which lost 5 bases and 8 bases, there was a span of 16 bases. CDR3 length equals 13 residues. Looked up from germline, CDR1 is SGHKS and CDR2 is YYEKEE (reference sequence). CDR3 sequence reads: CASRSRTEGGYTF. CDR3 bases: TGTGCCAGCAGATCCCGGACAGAGGGAGGCTACACCTTC.

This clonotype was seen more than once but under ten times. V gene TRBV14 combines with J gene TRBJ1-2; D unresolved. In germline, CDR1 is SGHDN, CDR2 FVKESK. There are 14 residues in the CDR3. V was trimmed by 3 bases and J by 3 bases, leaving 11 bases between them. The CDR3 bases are TGTGCCAGCAGCCAGGTGGACGGATACTATGGCTACACCTTC. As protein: CASSQVDGYYGYTF.

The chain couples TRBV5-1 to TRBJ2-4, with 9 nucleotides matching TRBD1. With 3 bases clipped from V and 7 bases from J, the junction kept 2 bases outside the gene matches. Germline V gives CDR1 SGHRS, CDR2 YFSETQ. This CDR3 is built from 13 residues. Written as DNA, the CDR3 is TGCGCCAGCAGCTCACAGGGGGCTAACATTCAGTACTTC. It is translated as CASSSQGANIQYF.

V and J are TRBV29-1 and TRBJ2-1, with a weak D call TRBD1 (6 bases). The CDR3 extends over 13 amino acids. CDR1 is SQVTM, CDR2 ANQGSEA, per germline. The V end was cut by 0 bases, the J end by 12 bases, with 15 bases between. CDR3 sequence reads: CSVEDQVGRGQFF. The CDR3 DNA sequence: TGCAGCGTTGAAGATCAGGTCGGCAGGGGGCAGTTCTTC.

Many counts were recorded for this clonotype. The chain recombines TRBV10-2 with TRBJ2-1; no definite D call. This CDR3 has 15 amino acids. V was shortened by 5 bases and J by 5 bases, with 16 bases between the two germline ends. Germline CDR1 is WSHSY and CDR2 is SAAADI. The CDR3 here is CASSRPGLDHNEQFF. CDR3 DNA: TGCGCCAGCAGTAGACCCGGGCTAGACCACAATGAGCAGTTCTTC.

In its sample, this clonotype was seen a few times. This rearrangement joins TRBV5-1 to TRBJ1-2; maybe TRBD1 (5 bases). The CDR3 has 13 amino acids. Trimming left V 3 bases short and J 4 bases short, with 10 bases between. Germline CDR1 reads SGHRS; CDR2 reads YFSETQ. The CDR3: CASSSGDGYGYTF. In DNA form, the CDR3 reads TGCGCCAGCAGCTCGGGGGACGGCTATGGCTACACCTTC.

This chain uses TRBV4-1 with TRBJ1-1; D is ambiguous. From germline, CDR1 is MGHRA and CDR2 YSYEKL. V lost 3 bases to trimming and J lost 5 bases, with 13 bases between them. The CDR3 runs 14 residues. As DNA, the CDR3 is TGCGCCAGCAGCCATCTTAGGGCAACAACTGAAGCTTTCTTT. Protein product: CASSHLRATTEAFF.

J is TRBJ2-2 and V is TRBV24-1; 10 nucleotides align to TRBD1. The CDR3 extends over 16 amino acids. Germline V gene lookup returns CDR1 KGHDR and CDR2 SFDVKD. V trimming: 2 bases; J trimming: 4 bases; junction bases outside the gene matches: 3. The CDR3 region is CATSDSWTGGTGELFF. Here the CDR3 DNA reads TGTGCCACCAGTGATTCCTGGACAGGGGGCACCGGGGAGCTGTTTTTT.

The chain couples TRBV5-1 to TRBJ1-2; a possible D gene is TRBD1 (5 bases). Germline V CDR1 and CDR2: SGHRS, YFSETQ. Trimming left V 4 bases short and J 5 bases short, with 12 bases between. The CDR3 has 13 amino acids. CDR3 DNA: TGCGCCAGCAGCCTGGACAATGAATATGGCTACACCTTC. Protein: CASSLDNEYGYTF.

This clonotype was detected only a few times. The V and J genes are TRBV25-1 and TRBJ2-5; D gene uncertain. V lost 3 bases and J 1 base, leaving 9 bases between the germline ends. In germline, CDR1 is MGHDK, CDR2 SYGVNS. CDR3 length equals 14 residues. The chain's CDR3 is CASSDHTRQETQYF. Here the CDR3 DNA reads TGTGCCAGCAGTGACCACACTCGCCAAGAGACCCAGTACTTC.

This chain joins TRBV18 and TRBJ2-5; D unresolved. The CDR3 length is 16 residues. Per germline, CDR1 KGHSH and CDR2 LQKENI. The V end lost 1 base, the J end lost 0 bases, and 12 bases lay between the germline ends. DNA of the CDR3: TGTGCCAGCTCACCACGATCCCCATTGTACCAAGAGACCCAGTACTTC. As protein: CASSPRSPLYQETQYF.

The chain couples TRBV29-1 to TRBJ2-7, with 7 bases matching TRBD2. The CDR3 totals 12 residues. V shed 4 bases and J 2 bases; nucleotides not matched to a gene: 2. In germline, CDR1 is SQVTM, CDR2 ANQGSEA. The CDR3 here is CSVGEGAYEQYF. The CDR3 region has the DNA TGCAGCGTTGGGGAGGGTGCCTACGAGCAGTACTTC.

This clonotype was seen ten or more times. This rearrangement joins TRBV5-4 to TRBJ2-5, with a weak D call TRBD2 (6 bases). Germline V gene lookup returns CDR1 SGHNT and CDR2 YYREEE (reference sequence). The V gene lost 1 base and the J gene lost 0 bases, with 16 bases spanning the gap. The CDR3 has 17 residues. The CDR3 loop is CASSLTGTRAYQETQYF. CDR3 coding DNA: TGTGCCAGCAGCTTGACCGGGACTCGGGCGTACCAAGAGACCCAGTACTTC.

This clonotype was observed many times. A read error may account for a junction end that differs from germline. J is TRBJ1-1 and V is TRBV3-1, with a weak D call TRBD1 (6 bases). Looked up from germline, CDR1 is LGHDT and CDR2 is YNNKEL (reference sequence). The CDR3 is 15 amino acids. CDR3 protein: CASRQDSGVYTEAFF. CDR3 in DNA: TGTGCCAGCAGGCAAGATTCAGGGGTGTACACTGAAGCTTTCTTT. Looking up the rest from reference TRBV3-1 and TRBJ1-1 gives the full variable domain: DTAVSQTPKYLVTQMGNDKSIKCEQNLGHDTMYWYKQDSKKFLKIMFSYNNKELIINETVPNRFSPKSPDKAHLNLHINSLELGDSAVYFCASRQDSGVYTEAFFGQGTRLTVV.

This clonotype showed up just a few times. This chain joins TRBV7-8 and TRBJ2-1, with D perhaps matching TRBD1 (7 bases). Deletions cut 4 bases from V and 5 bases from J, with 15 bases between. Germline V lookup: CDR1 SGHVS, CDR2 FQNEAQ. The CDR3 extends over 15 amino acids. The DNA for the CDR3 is TGTGCCAGCAGCTCGCAGGGGGGAGGTCACAATGAGCAGTTCTTC. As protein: CASSSQGGGHNEQFF.

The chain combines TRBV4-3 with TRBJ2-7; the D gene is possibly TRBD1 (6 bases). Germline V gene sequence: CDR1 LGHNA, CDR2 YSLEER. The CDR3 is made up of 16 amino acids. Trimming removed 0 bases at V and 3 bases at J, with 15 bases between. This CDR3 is CASSQEPPTGHYEQYF. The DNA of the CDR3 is TGCGCCAGCAGCCAAGAGCCGCCGACAGGCCACTACGAGCAGTACTTC.

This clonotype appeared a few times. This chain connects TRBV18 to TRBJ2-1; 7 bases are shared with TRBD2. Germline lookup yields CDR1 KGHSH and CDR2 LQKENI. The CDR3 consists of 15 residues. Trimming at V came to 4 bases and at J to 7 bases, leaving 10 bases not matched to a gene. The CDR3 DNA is TGTGCCAGCTCACTTGGTGGCGGGAGTAATAATGAGCAGTTCTTC. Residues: CASSLGGGSNNEQFF.

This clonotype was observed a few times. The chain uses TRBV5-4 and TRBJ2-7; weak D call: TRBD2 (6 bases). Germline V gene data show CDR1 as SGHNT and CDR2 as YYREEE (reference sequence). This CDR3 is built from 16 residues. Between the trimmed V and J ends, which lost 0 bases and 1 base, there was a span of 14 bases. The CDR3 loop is CASSLGATSISYEQYF. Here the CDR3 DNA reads TGTGCCAGCAGCTTGGGGGCGACTAGTATTTCCTACGAGCAGTACTTC.

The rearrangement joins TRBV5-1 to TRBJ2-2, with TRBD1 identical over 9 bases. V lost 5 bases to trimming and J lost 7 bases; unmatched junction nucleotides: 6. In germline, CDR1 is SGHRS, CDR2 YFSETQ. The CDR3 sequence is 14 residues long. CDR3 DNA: TGCGCCAGCAGGACGCGACAGGGGGTCGGGGAGCTGTTTTTT. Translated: CASRTRQGVGELFF.

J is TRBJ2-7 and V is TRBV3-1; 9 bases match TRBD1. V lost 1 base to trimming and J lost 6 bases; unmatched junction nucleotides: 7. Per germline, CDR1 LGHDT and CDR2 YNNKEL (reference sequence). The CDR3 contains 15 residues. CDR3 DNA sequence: TGTGCCAGCAGCCAAGCGGGACAGGGATCGATCGAGCAGTACTTC. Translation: CASSQAGQGSIEQYF.

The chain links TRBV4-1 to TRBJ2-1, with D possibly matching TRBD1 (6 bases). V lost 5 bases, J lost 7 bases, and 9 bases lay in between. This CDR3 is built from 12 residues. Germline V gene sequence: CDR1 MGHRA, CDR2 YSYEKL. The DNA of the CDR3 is TGCGCCAGCAGCAACAGGGTGAATGAGCAGTTCTTC. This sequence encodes CASSNRVNEQFF.

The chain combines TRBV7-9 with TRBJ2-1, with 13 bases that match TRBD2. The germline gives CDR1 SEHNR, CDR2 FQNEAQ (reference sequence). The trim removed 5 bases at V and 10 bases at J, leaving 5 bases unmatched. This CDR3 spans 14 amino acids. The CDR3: CASSQGLAGEEQFF. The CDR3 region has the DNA TGTGCCAGCAGCCAAGGACTAGCGGGAGAAGAGCAGTTCTTC.

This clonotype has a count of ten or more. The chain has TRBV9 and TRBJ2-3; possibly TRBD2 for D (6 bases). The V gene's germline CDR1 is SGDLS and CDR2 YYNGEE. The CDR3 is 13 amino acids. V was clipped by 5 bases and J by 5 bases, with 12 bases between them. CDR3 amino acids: CASREGGQDTQYF. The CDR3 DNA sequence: TGTGCCAGCAGGGAGGGTGGGCAAGATACGCAGTATTTT.

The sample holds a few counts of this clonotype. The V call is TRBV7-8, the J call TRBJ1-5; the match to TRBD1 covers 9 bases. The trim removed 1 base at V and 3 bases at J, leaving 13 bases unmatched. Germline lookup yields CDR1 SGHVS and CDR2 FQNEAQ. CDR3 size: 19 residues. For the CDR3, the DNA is TGTGCCAGCAGCTTAGTCCCCCTGGCGGGGACAGGGTTCAATCAGCCCCAGCATTTT. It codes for CASSLVPLAGTGFNQPQHF.